Shown below are 26 T cell receptor beta chains from a single sample sequenced in a study of lymphopenia after photon versus proton radiotherapy. Method: immunoSEQ multiplex PCR; TCRdb's copy keeps in-frame clones and lacks some. The sample has about 70,000 clones; around 87% are singletons. The source was peripheral blood, collected from a patient treated with proton-based radiotherapy. The source is a man of 80 years or more with esophageal cancer.

This chain connects TRBV5-1 to TRBJ2-7; 12 bases match TRBD2. The ends lost 4 bases at V and 2 bases at J; junction bases unmatched: 4. Looked up from germline, CDR1 is SGHRS and CDR2 is YFSETQ. The CDR3 has 15 amino acids. CDR3: CASSRTSGIAYEQYF. In DNA, the CDR3 is TGCGCCAGCAGCCGGACTAGCGGGATCGCCTACGAGCAGTACTTC. The variable domain in full, completed from reference TRBV5-1 and TRBJ2-7, reads KAGVTQTPRYLIKTRGQQVTLSCSPISGHRSVSWYQQTPGQGLQFLFEYFSETQRNKGNFPGRFSGRQFSNSRSEMNVSTLELGDSALYLCASSRTSGIAYEQYFGPGTRLTVT.

On this clone: The sample carries other DNA sequences with the same CDR3. The chain recombines TRBV7-9 with TRBJ1-1; the D gene is possibly TRBD1 (5 bases). V lost 5 bases and J lost 11, with 18 bases in between. CDR1 and CDR2 (germline): SEHNR, FQNEAQ (reference sequence). The CDR3 totals 13 residues. CDR3 protein: CASSPQWAGYAFF. For the CDR3, the DNA is TGTGCCAGCAGCCCGCAATGGGCAGGGTATGCTTTCTTT.

The chain is built from TRBV15 and TRBJ1-4; perhaps TRBD1 as D (5 bases). CDR1 is LNHNV, CDR2 YYDKDF, per germline (reference sequence). There are 13 residues in the CDR3. Trimming removed 0 bases at V and 10 bases at J, with 9 bases between. CDR3 in amino acids: CATSRDGGGKLFF. CDR3 DNA sequence: TGTGCCACCAGCAGAGATGGCGGGGGAAAACTGTTTTTT.

This sequence joins TRBV5-1 and TRBJ2-6; a possible D gene is TRBD2 (6 bases). Trimming took 6 bases from V and 4 from J, leaving 17 bases between them. The CDR3 runs to 16 residues. CDR1 is SGHRS and CDR2 is YFSETQ in the germline V gene. DNA for the CDR3: TGCGCCAGCACCCAGTCGGGGGTCTCCGGGGCCAACGTCCTGACTTTC. Its protein product is CASTQSGVSGANVLTF.

The V gene is TRBV6-1, the J gene TRBJ2-2, with D maybe TRBD1 (5 bases). The CDR3 length is 15 residues. Trimming pared 4 bases from V and 7 bases from J, leaving 16 bases between. Germline V gene sequence: CDR1 MNHNS, CDR2 SASEGT. CDR3 region: CASSVGRVKGGELFF. DNA of the CDR3: TGTGCCAGCAGTGTGGGCAGGGTGAAAGGCGGGGAGCTGTTTTTT.

This clone has only one observation. The chain employs TRBV7-9 and TRBJ1-2; D gene unclear. Trimming cost V 1 base and J 4 bases, with 13 bases left between them. Germline V gives CDR1 SEHNR, CDR2 FQNEAQ (reference sequence). The CDR3 is 15 residues long. The CDR3 nucleotides are TGTGCCAGCAGCTTAGACCTCAGTACACCCTATGGCTACACCTTC. Amino acids: CASSLDLSTPYGYTF.

The V and J genes are TRBV28 and TRBJ2-2; 7 nucleotides align to TRBD1. The junction had 12 bases not matched to a gene; V was cut back by 6 bases and J by 5 bases. CDR3 size: 16 residues. Germline CDR1 reads MDHEN; CDR2 reads SYDVKM. For the CDR3, the DNA is TGTGCCAGCAGCTATAGAAGGGGGCCAAGGACCGGGGAGCTGTTTTTT. It encodes CASSYRRGPRTGELFF.

For this clone: One junction end does not reproduce the germline sequence, and a read error may be involved. V and J are TRBV7-2 and TRBJ2-1; D may be TRBD2 (5 bases). The CDR3 is 12 amino acids. From germline, CDR1 is SGHTA and CDR2 FQGNSA. CDR3 amino acids: CASSLSYQASLF. CDR3 nucleotide sequence: TGTGCCAGCAGCTTATCTTATCAGGCTAGCCTCTTC.

The V call is TRBV6-5, the J call TRBJ2-4; TRBD2 matches 13 bases. J was trimmed by 6 bases and V by 2 bases; bases with no gene match: 1. Germline loops: CDR1 MNHEY, CDR2 SVGAGI. The CDR3 loop spans 15 amino acids. DNA for the CDR3: TGTGCCAGCAGTTACGGACTAGCGGGGGCAAACATTCAGTACTTC. This encodes CASSYGLAGANIQYF.

The genes are TRBV27 and TRBJ2-5, with 12 bases matching TRBD2. The V and J ends lost 5 bases and 5 bases, in that order; junction bases with no gene match: 6. The CDR3 is 15 residues long. Germline CDR1 and CDR2: MNHEY and SMNVEV (reference sequence). CDR3 nucleotide sequence: TGTGCCAGCAGTAGCGGACTAGCGGGATATGAGACCCAGTACTTC. It translates to CASSSGLAGYETQYF.

The V call is TRBV21-1, the J call TRBJ1-2; the table calls TRBD1, which could not be checked here. TRBV21-1 is shown as a pseudogene. This CDR3 is 18 amino acids long. The CDR3, as DNA: TGTGCCAGCAGCAAAGGTGGGACAGGGGAGGATAGCAGCTATGGCTACACCTTC. Residues: CASSKGGTGEDSSYGYTF.

The rearrangement uses TRBV18 and TRBJ1-6, with D hard to call. The CDR3 spans 16 residues. Germline V gene sequence: CDR1 KGHSH, CDR2 LQKENI. Trimming removed 1 base from V and 7 bases from J, with 14 bases in between. The CDR3 spells CASSPQGPAANSPLHF. The CDR3 DNA follows: TGTGCCAGCTCACCACAAGGCCCGGCGGCGAATTCACCCCTCCACTTT.

The chain couples TRBV7-3 to TRBJ2-1; the match to TRBD2 covers 7 bases. The junction had 12 bases not matched to a gene; V was cut back by 0 bases and J by 10 bases. Germline lookup yields CDR1 SGHTA and CDR2 FQGTGA. The CDR3 contains 16 residues. The chain's CDR3 is CASSLTGTAAGREQFF. CDR3 coding DNA: TGTGCCAGCAGCTTAACCGGGACTGCCGCCGGGAGGGAGCAGTTCTTC.

CDR3: CASTRTSGGVYEETQYF. CDR3 DNA: TGTGCCAGCACCCGGACTAGCGGGGGAGTATATGAAGAGACCCAGTACTTC. V gene TRBV7-2 combines with J gene TRBJ2-5; 13 positions match TRBD2. The CDR3 is 17 residues long. The germline gives CDR1 SGHTA, CDR2 FQGNSA. Trimming cost V 7 bases and J 3 bases; bases outside gene matches: 11.

The rearrangement uses TRBV5-4 and TRBJ2-3; tentatively, D is TRBD1 or TRBD2 (5 bases each). Germline V lookup: CDR1 SGHNT, CDR2 YYREEE (reference sequence). Trimming cost V 2 bases and J 2 bases, with 24 bases left between them. This CDR3 has 19 amino acids. CDR3 DNA: TGTGCCAGCAGCTTCAAGAGGGGCTGGTTACAGGAGAACACAGATACGCAGTATTTT. Translating it yields CASSFKRGWLQENTDTQYF.

The rearrangement links TRBV7-3 to TRBJ1-2, with TRBD1 as a possible D gene (6 bases). There are 13 residues in the CDR3. Germline V gives CDR1 SGHTA, CDR2 FQGTGA. Trimming took 5 bases from V and 3 from J, leaving 10 bases between them. CDR3 in DNA: TGTGCCAGCAGCCCGGACAGAGACTATGGCTACACCTTC. It translates to CASSPDRDYGYTF. Full variable domain (rest looked up from reference TRBV7-3 and TRBJ1-2): GAGVSQTPSNKVTEKGKYVELRCDPISGHTALYWYRQSLGQGPEFLIYFQGTGAADDSGLPNDRFFAVRPEGSVSTLKIQRTERGDSAVYLCASSPDRDYGYTFGSGTRLTVV.

CDR3 nucleotide sequence: TGCAGCGTGGCTGGGGAACCGGGACAGCTAAAATCCTATGGCTACACCTTC. Its translation is CSVAGEPGQLKSYGYTF. The chain carries TRBV29-1 and TRBJ1-2; TRBD1 matches at 7 bases. V dropped 6 bases and J dropped 4; count of bases not matched to a gene: 20. The CDR3 consists of 17 residues. Germline V CDR1 and CDR2: SQVTM, ANQGSEA.

The gene calls are TRBV4-3 and TRBJ1-5; D gene ambiguous. The V end lost 1 base, the J end lost 1 base, and 8 bases lay between the germline ends. This CDR3 contains 15 residues. Germline V gene sequence: CDR1 LGHNA, CDR2 YSLEER. CDR3 nucleotides: TGCGCCAGCAGCCAAGTAGTCTCCAGCAATCAGCCCCAGCATTTT. Translating gives CASSQVVSSNQPQHF.

The V gene is TRBV9, the J gene TRBJ1-1, with unresolved D. The germline V gene encodes CDR1 SGDLS and CDR2 YYNGEE. The length of the CDR3 is 13 residues. With 0 bases removed from V and 11 bases from J, the gap between germline ends came to 14 bases. CDR3 loop: CASSVDDGVDAFF. The CDR3 coding sequence is TGTGCCAGCAGCGTAGACGACGGGGTTGACGCTTTCTTT.

The chain combines TRBV11-2 with TRBJ2-5, with TRBD2 identical over 9 bases. J gave up 4 bases and V 2 bases, and 5 bases lay outside the gene matches. CDR3 length: 15 residues. The germline gives CDR1 SGHAT, CDR2 FQNNGV. The CDR3 loop is CASSLNLAGRETQYF. DNA of the CDR3: TGTGCCAGCAGCTTAAATCTAGCGGGACGAGAGACCCAGTACTTC. The full variable domain, in which reference TRBV11-2 and TRBJ2-5 provide the parts outside the CDR3, is EAGVAQSPRYKIIEKRQSVAFWCNPISGHATLYWYQQILGQGPKLLIQFQNNGVVDDSQLPKDRFSAERLKGVDSTLKIQPAKLEDSAVYLCASSLNLAGRETQYFGPGTRLLVL.

The V call is TRBV11-2, the J call TRBJ2-1, with D possibly being TRBD2 (6 bases). V lost 0 bases and J 4 bases, leaving 10 bases between the germline ends. CDR3 length: 15 residues. Germline V gene data show CDR1 as SGHAT and CDR2 as FQNNGV. The CDR3 bases are TGTGCCAGCAGCTTAGAGCGGGACCGGTACAATGAGCAGTTCTTC. Its translation is CASSLERDRYNEQFF.

J is TRBJ2-5 and V is TRBV7-2; D unresolved. The CDR3 covers 13 residues. V was trimmed by 6 bases and J by 3 bases, leaving 11 bases between them. From germline, CDR1 is SGHTA and CDR2 FQGNSA. The DNA for the CDR3 is TGTGCCAGCAGTCCCAAGGCGGAAGAGACCCAGTACTTC. Translating gives CASSPKAEETQYF.

The genes are TRBV6-5 and TRBJ2-7; the D gene is possibly TRBD2 (5 bases). The CDR3 is made up of 14 amino acids. V lost 6 bases and J lost 2, with 14 bases in between. Germline V gene data show CDR1 as MNHEY and CDR2 as SVGAGI. The CDR3 sequence: CASRPSLATYEQYF. The CDR3 nucleotides read TGTGCCAGCAGGCCTAGCCTGGCTACCTACGAGCAGTACTTC.

This clone was recorded only once. V usage is TRBV18 and J usage is TRBJ1-2; 10 positions match TRBD1. With 2 bases clipped from V and 3 bases from J, the junction kept 3 bases outside the gene matches. The CDR3 spans 15 residues. The germline gives CDR1 KGHSH, CDR2 LQKENI. The CDR3 DNA is TGTGCCAGCTCACCATCCGGACAGGGGGACTATGGCTACACCTTC. Amino acid sequence: CASSPSGQGDYGYTF.

This chain's CDR3 is CAWSVTGGSSYEQYF. CDR3 DNA: TGTGCCTGGAGTGTAACGGGGGGAAGCTCCTACGAGCAGTACTTC. V gene TRBV30 combines with J gene TRBJ2-7; the match to TRBD2 covers 7 bases. CDR1 is GTSNPN, CDR2 SVGIG, per germline (reference sequence). The CDR3 runs 15 residues. The trim removed 0 bases at V and 0 bases at J, leaving 5 bases unmatched. The full variable domain, its missing parts supplied by reference TRBV30 and TRBJ2-7, is SQTIHQWPATLVQPVGSPLSLECTVEGTSNPNLYWYRQAAGRGLQLLFYSVGIGQISSEVPQNLSASRPQDRQFILSSKKLLLSDSGFYLCAWSVTGGSSYEQYFGPGTRLTVT.

This clone was counted a single time. The chain employs TRBV5-1 and TRBJ1-6, with no clear D. Germline V gene lookup returns CDR1 SGHRS and CDR2 YFSETQ. V dropped 4 bases and J dropped 6 bases, with 14 bases sitting between them. The length of the CDR3 is 15 residues. The DNA of the CDR3 is TGCGCCAGCAGCAGGGAGGCAGACTTTAATTCACCCCTCCACTTT. Translating it yields CASSREADFNSPLHF.